Given below is one TCR beta chain in context. Its target is unknown. The data were produced by immunoSEQ multiplex PCR, yet TCRdb's version contains in-frame clones alone and is incomplete. There are 2 million to 2.5 million clones in the sample; around 90% occur only once, and approximately 0.4% lies in the top ten. This sample stems from a study of shared clonotypes between healthy human individuals. With 8 bases removed from V and 2 bases from J, the gap between germline ends came to 10 bases. This CDR3 is built from 13 residues. Per germline, CDR1 ENHRY and CDR2 SYGVKD. Study results and limitations: As a rule, naive subsets had a larger estimated richness than memory subsets.

This sequence originates from a man in his late teens or twenties in good health. Some clones in this sample may be carry-over from other donors' samples. The gene calls are TRBV10-3 and TRBJ1-5; D not certain. Sequenced input: naive CD4+ T cells from PBMCs. Regarding subset: CD45RA+ positively selected. In DNA, the CDR3 is TGTGCCATCGGGAATAGGGGCAATCAGCCCCAGCATTTT. It codes for CAIGNRGNQPQHF.